This T cell receptor (beta chain) was identified in a study of CD8+CD57+ T cells in acquired aplastic anemia (dated by TCRdb to 2017 to 2018). A note on the overall study: DNA extracted from sorted CD4+ and CD8+ cells had a mean of around 3.3 ug, with a range of roughly 0.18 to 27.4 ug. For healthy donor samples, the average read count was around 9.8 million for CD4+ cells and 11.0 million for CD8+ cells.

TCR beta VDJ combination and CDR3 sequence profiling used genomic DNA as the template. An Illumina HiSeq 2000 was the platform used for TCR repertoire sequencing. The source study handled its data this way. TRBV/TRBJ rearrangement plots, CDR3 size and DJ length profiles, and Simpson's diversity index were used to assess repertoires. The most abundant DNA sequence in the deep sequencing data was defined as the immunodominant clone. CDR3 amino acid sequences were checked for sharing across subjects and were also compared against the VDJdb database and published repertoires. TCRdb redid the processing of the public reads, applying fastp at Q25 and MiXCR, and retained in-frame beta chains. Rows are unified per CDR3 protein, each entry keeping the most common DNA and genes. TCRdb's processing, not the study's, gives the V and J calls here. Recorded for this sample are 200,000 to 250,000 distinct CDR3 sequences; roughly 33% of them occurred a single time. 0.95% to 1.2% of the sample goes to the ten largest clones.

The paper's findings and limits, for the study overall: Although twenty-nine CD8+ CDR3 sequences were shared by patients and controls, these sequences appeared highly expressed in patients and within the immunodominant clones of patients. Patients and healthy controls showed no significant difference in CD8+ Simpson's diversity (P=0.060).

This clonotype has at least ten counts. The target of this receptor is not known. Base qualities are not recorded, but no much larger clone differs from it by a single base. TCR repertoires of sorted CD4+ and CD8+ blood T cells from severe aplastic anemia patients and healthy subjects were deep-sequenced in the study. Ficoll-Paque density gradient centrifugation was used to isolate peripheral blood mononuclear cells. CD4+ and CD8+ T cells were sorted by FACS or magnetic beads before DNA extraction. The V and J ends are trimmed by 0 bases and 2 bases, leaving 11 bases between them. Taken from cysteine to phenylalanine, the CDR3 has 15 residues. This entry keeps only the CDR3 DNA: 45 bases, framed from base 1. The CDR1 and CDR2 encoded by the germline V gene (reference sequence) are LGHDT and YNNKEL.

Recombination joined TRBV3-1 with TRBJ2-7, with a weak D call of TRBD1 (5 bases match). Sequenced sample: sorted CD4+, CD8+, or CD8+CD57+ T cells (not recorded which) from PBMCs. The source is a human donor in good health, serving as a control. The sequenced DNA is TGTGCCAGCAGCCAAGAAACAGGTTTCACCTACGAGCAGTACTTC. It is translated as CASSQETGFTYEQYF.